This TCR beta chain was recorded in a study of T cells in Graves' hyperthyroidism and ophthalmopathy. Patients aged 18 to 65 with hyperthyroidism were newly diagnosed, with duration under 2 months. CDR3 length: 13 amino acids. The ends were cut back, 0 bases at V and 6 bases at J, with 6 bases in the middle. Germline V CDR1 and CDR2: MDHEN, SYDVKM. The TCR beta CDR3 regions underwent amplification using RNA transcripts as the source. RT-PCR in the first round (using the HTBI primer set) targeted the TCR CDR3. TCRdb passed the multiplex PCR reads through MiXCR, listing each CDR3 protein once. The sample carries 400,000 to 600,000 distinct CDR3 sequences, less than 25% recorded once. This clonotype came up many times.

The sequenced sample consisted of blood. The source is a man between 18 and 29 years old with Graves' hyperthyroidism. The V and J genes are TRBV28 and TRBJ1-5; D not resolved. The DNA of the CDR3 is TGTGCCAGCAGTTTATGGGCGGGTCAGCCCCAGCATTTT. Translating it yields CASSLWAGQPQHF.